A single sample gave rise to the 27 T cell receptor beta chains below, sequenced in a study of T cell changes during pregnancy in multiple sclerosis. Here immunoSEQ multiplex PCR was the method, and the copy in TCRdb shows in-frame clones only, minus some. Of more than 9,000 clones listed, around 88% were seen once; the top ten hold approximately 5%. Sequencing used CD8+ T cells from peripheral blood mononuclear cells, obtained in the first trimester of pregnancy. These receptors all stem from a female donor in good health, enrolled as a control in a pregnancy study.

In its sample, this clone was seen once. CDR3 protein: CASSQEAGTGGEKLFF. CDR3 sequence (DNA): TGCGCCAGCAGCCAAGAGGCCGGGACAGGGGGTGAAAAACTGTTTTTT. The chain links TRBV4-3 to TRBJ1-4; 11 nucleotides match TRBD1. Trimming cost V 0 bases and J 7 bases; bases outside gene matches: 4. The germline CDR1 and CDR2 sequences are LGHNA and YSLEER. The CDR3 runs to 16 residues.

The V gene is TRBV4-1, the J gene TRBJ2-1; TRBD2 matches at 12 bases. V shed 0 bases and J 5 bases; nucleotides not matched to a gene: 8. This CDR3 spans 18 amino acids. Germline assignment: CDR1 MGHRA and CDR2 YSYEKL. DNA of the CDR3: TGCGCCAGCAGCCAAGAAGTCGTAACTAGCGGGGGGAACAATGAGCAGTTCTTC. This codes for CASSQEVVTSGGNNEQFF.

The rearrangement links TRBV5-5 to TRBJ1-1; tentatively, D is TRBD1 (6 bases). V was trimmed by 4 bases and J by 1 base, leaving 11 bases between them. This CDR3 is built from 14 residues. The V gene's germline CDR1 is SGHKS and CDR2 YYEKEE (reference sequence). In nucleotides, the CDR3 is TGTGCCAGCAGCCAGGGACATTGGAACACTGAAGCTTTCTTT. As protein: CASSQGHWNTEAFF.

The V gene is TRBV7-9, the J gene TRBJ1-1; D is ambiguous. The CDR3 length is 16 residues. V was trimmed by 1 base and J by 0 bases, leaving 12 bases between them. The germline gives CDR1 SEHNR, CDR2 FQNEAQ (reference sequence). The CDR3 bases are TGTGCCAGCAGCTTAGTTCCGACATCTATGAACACTGAAGCTTTCTTT. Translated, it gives CASSLVPTSMNTEAFF.

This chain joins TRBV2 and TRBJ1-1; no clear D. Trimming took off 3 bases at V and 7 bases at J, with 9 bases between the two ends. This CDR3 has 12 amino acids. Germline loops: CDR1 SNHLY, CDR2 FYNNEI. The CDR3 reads CASSEPGVEAFF. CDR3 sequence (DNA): TGTGCCAGCAGTGAGCCGGGAGTTGAAGCTTTCTTT.

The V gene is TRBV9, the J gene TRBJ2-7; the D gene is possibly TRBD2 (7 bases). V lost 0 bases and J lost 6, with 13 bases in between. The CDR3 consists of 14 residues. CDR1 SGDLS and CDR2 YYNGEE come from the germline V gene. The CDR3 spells CASSVAGGTAEQYF. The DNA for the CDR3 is TGTGCCAGCAGCGTAGCGGGGGGCACCGCCGAGCAGTACTTC.

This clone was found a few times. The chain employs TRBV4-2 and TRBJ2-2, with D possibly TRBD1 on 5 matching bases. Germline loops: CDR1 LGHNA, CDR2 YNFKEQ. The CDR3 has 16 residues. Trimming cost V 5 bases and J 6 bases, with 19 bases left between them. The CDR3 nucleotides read TGTGCCAGCAGCTACAAGGGTACAGGTCTATCCGGGGAGCTGTTTTTT. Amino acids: CASSYKGTGLSGELFF.

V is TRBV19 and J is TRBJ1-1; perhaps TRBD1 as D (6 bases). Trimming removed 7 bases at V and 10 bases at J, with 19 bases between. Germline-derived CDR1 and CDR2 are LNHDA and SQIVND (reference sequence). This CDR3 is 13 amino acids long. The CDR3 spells CASMRPDRLGAFF. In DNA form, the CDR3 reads TGTGCCAGTATGAGACCGGACAGACTCGGAGCTTTCTTT. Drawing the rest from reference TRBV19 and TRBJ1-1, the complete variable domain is DGGITQSPKYLFRKEGQNVTLSCEQNLNHDAMYWYRQDPGQGLRLIYYSQIVNDFQKGDIAEGYSVSREKKESFPLTVTSAQKNPTAFYLCASMRPDRLGAFFGQGTRLTVV.

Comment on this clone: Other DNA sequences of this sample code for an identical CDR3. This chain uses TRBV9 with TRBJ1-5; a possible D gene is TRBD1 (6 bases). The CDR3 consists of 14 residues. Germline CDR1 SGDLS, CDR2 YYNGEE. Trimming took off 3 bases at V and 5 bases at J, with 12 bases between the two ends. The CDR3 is CASSAPGEYQPQHF. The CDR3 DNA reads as TGTGCCAGCAGCGCCCCAGGGGAATATCAGCCCCAGCATTTT.

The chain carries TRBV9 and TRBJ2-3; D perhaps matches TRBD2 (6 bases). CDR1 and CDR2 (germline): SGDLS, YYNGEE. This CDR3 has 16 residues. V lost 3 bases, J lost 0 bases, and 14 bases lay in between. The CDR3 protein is CASSERDGGSTDTQYF. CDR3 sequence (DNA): TGTGCCAGCAGCGAAAGGGACGGGGGTAGCACAGATACGCAGTATTTT.

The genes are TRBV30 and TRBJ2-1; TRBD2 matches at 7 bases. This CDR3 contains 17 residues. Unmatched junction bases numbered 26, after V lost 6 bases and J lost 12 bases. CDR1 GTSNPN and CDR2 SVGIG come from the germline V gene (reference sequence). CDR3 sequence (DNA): TGTGCCTGCCCCAGACCCGGGGGGACGTACTACAATGAGGGGCAGTTCTTC. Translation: CACPRPGGTYYNEGQFF.

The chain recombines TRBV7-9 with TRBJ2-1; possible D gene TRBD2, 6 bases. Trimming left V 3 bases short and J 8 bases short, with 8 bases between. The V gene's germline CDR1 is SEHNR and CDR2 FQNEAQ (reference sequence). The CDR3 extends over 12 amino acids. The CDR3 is CASSLGLDEQFF. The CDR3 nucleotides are TGTGCCAGCAGCTTGGGACTTGATGAGCAGTTCTTC.

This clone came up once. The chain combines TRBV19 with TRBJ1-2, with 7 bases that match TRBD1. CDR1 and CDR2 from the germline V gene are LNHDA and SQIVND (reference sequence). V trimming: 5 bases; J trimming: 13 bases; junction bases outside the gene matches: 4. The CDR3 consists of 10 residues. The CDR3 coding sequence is TGTGCCAGTAGTCGGGACAGTCCCACCTTC. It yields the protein CASSRDSPTF.

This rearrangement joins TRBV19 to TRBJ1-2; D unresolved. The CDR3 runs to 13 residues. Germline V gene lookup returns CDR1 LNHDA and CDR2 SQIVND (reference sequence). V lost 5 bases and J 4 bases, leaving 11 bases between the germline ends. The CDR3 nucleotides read TGTGCCAGTAGTTGGGGAGCTGCCTATGGCTACACCTTC. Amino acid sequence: CASSWGAAYGYTF.

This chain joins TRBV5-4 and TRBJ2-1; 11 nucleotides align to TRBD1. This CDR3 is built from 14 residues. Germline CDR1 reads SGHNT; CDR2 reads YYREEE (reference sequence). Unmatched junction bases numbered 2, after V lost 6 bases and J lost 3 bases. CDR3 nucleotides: TGTGCCAGCATGGGGACAGGGGGCTACAATGAGCAGTTCTTC. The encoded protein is CASMGTGGYNEQFF.

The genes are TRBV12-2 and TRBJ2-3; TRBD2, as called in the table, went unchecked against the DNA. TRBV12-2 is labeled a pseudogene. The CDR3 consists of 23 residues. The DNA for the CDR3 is TGTGCAAGTCGCTCCGAGAGCAGGGGGCCGGGGCTAGCGGGGGGTACTAGCACAGATACGCAGTATTTT. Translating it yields CASRSESRGPGLAGGTSTDTQYF.

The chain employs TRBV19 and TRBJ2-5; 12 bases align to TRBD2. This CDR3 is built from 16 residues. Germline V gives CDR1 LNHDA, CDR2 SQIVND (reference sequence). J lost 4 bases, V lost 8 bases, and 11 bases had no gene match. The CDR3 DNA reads TGTGCCAGTGGGTTGTTAGCTAGCGGGGGGGCAGAGACCCAGTACTTC. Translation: CASGLLASGGAETQYF.

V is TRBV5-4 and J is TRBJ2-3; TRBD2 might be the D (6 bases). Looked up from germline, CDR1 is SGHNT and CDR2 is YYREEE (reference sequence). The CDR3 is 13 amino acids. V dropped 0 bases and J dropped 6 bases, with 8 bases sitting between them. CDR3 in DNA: TGTGCCAGCAGCTTGGGCGGGGCGGATACGCAGTATTTT. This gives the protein CASSLGGADTQYF.

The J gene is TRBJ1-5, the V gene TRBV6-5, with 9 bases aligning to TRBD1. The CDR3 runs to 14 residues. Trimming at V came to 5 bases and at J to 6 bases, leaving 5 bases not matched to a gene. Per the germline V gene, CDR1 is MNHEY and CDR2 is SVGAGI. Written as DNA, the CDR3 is TGTGCCAGCAGTCGGGACAGGGAGACTCAGCCCCAGCATTTT. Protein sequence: CASSRDRETQPQHF.

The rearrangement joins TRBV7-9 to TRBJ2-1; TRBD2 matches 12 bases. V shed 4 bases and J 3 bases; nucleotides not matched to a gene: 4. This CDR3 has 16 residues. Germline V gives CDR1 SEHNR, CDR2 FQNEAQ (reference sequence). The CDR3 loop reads CASSSTSGGYYNEQFF. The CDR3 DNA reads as TGTGCCAGCAGCTCCACTAGCGGGGGGTACTACAATGAGCAGTTCTTC.

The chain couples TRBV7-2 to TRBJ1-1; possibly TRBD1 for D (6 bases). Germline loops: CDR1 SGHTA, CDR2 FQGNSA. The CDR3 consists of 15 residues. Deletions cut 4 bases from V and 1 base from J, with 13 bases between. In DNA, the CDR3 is TGTGCCAGCAGCTCTGGGAGACAGGAGAACACTGAAGCTTTCTTT. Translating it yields CASSSGRQENTEAFF.

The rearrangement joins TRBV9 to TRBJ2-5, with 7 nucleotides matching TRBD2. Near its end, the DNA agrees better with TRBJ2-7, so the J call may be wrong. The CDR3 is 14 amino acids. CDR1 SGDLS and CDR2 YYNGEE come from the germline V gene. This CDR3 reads CASSGGGGSYEQYF. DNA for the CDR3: TGTGCCAGCAGCGGGGGCGGGGGTTCCTACGAGCAGTACTTC.

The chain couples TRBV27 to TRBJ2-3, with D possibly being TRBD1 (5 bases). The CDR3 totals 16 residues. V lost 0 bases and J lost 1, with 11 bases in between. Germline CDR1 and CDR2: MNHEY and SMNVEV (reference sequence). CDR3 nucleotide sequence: TGTGCCAGCAGTTTATCGGGCAGGGTGGGCACAGATACGCAGTATTTT. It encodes CASSLSGRVGTDTQYF.

CDR3 sequence (DNA): TGTGCCAGCAGCTTGAGACAACCGAACACTGAAGCTTTCTTT. Translation: CASSLRQPNTEAFF. The J gene is TRBJ1-1, the V gene TRBV7-2; D is uncertain. This CDR3 is built from 14 residues. The germline V gene has CDR1 SGHTA and CDR2 FQGNSA. The V and J ends lost 3 bases and 1 base respectively, with 9 bases between them.

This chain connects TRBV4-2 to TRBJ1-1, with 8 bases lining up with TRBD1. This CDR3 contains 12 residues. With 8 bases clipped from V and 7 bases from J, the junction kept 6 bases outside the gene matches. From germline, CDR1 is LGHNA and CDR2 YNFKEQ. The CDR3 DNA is TGTGCCAGCGGACAGGGTTTGGGTGAAGCTTTCTTT. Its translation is CASGQGLGEAFF.

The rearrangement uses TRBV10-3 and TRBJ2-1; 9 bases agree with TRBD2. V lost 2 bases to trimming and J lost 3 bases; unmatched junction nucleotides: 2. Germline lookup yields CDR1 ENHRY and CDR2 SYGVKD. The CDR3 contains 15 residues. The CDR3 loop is CAISEVAGDYNEQFF. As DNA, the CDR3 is TGTGCCATCAGTGAGGTAGCGGGGGACTACAATGAGCAGTTCTTC.

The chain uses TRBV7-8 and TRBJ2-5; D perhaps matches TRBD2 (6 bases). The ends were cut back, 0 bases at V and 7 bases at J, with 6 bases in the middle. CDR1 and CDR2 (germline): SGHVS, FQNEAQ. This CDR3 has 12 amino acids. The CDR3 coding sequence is TGTGCCAGCAGCTTAGCCGGGGGGACCCAGTACTTC. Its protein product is CASSLAGGTQYF.